The table lists the clone carrying this T cell receptor (beta chain) with a few counts. The antigen remains unidentified. TCRdb recomputed calls from the reads with MiXCR, one row per CDR3 protein. The repertoire holds 110,000 or so distinct CDR3 sequences, roughly 30% seen once, with 35% to 50% in the top ten. This CDR3 region has 16 residues. V gave up 5 bases and J gave up 1 base, with 17 bases separating them. Germline V CDR1 and CDR2: SGHTA, FQGNSA. This sample was taken from a study of T cell repertoires in cytomegalovirus infection. This TCR derives from a human donor in good health (CMV status not recorded). Some clones in this sample may be carry-over from other donors' samples. The gene calls are TRBV7-2 and TRBJ1-1; D is unclear. Sequencing was performed on CD8+ T cells from cultured PBMCs, taken from culture after CMV antigen stimulation. The DNA for the CDR3 is TGTGCCAGCAGCCGACCTGGAGCAGAACAGAACACTGAAGCTTTCTTT. Its translation: CASSRPGAEQNTEAFF. Looking up the rest from reference TRBV7-2 and TRBJ1-1 gives the full variable domain: GAGVSQSPSNKVTEKGKDVELRCDPISGHTALYWYRQSLGQGLEFLIYFQGNSAPDKSGLPSDRFSAERTGGSVSTLTIQRTQQEDSAVYLCASSRPGAEQNTEAFFGQGTRLTVV.